A single sample is the source of the 24 T cell receptor beta chains below, sequenced in a study of CD8+CD57+ T cells in acquired aplastic anemia. CDR3 and TCR beta VDJ profiling relied on genomic DNA as the template. MiXCR was run by TCRdb on the reads, yielding one entry per CDR3 protein. The sample lists 180,000 or so distinct CDR3 sequences, 40% to 55% seen once, with 2.9% in the top ten. The sample comprised sorted CD4+, CD8+, or CD8+CD57+ T cells (not recorded which) from PBMCs. The receptors originated from a human donor in good health.

In its sample, this clonotype was seen a few times. The chain uses TRBV19 and TRBJ2-2; TRBD1 agrees at 8 bases. This CDR3 is built from 18 residues. From germline, CDR1 is LNHDA and CDR2 SQIVND (reference sequence). V lost 0 bases, J lost 1 base, and 7 bases stayed unmatched. CDR3 amino acids: CASSIDPLGTGNTGELFF. For the CDR3, the DNA is TGTGCCAGTAGTATAGACCCCCTTGGGACAGGGAACACCGGGGAGCTGTTTTTT.

In this sample, this clonotype turned up many times. The V gene is TRBV20-1, the J gene TRBJ2-3, with a tentative D call TRBD1 (5 bases). CDR1 is DFQATT, CDR2 SNEGSKA, per germline (reference sequence). CDR3 size: 14 residues. Trimming took 3 bases from V and 2 from J, leaving 12 bases between them. CDR3 DNA: TGCAGTGCTAGGCAGGGCCCTCCCACAGATACGCAGTATTTT. As protein: CSARQGPPTDTQYF.

The chain joins TRBV20-1 to TRBJ2-7; no definite D call. The length of the CDR3 is 17 residues. V was trimmed by 0 bases and J by 0 bases, leaving 18 bases between them. Per germline, CDR1 DFQATT and CDR2 SNEGSKA (reference sequence). CDR3 DNA sequence: TGCAGTGCTAGAGATGTGGCAGCTCTAGGTGGCTCCTACGAGCAGTACTTC. This gives the protein CSARDVAALGGSYEQYF.

This clonotype was counted ten times or more. The chain links TRBV7-8 to TRBJ2-5; TRBD2 might be the D (6 bases). Between the trimmed V and J ends, which lost 1 base and 5 bases, there was a span of 17 bases. The CDR3 consists of 16 residues. CDR1 SGHVS and CDR2 FQNEAQ come from the germline V gene. The CDR3 loop reads CASSLGVGRGGETQYF. The DNA for the CDR3 is TGTGCCAGCAGCTTAGGGGTGGGACGAGGAGGGGAGACCCAGTACTTC.

CDR3 sequence (DNA): TGCGTGACTAGCGGGAGTGATACGCAGTATTTT. This translates into CVTSGSDTQYF. The rearrangement links TRBV29-1 to TRBJ2-3; 12 positions agree with TRBD2. The CDR3 contains 11 residues. Germline CDR1 and CDR2: SQVTM and ANQGSEA.

The rearrangement links TRBV10-3 to TRBJ2-1; possibly TRBD2 for D (7 bases). CDR1 and CDR2 from the germline V gene are ENHRY and SYGVKD. The CDR3 is 12 residues long. The V end lost 6 bases, the J end lost 11 bases, and 14 bases lay between the germline ends. This chain's CDR3 is CAISPGGSQQFF. The CDR3 nucleotides read TGTGCCATCAGCCCGGGGGGCTCGCAGCAGTTCTTC.

The V gene is TRBV20-1, the J gene TRBJ2-7; D is possibly TRBD1 or TRBD2 (7 bases each). Trimming left V 5 bases short and J 3 bases short, with 14 bases between. The V gene's germline CDR1 is DFQATT and CDR2 SNEGSKA (reference sequence). The CDR3 has 13 residues. The CDR3: CSARQGLIYEQYF. The CDR3 bases are TGCAGTGCTCGACAGGGACTAATCTACGAGCAGTACTTC.

There are many counts of this clonotype. J is TRBJ2-3 and V is TRBV7-2; D unresolved. Germline V gene sequence: CDR1 SGHTA, CDR2 FQGNSA. This CDR3 has 14 amino acids. The V end was cut by 2 bases, the J end by 0 bases, with 6 bases between. This CDR3 is CASSLQLSTDTQYF. The CDR3 DNA reads as TGTGCCAGCAGCTTACAGCTGAGCACAGATACGCAGTATTTT.

V is TRBV6-1 and J is TRBJ2-3, with D tentatively TRBD2 (5 bases). The CDR3 runs to 15 residues. V dropped 4 bases and J dropped 6 bases, with 17 bases sitting between them. Germline CDR1 and CDR2: MNHNS and SASEGT. As DNA, the CDR3 is TGTGCCAGCAGTGGGATAAAGGGTTCGGGGGATACGCAGTATTTT. This gives the protein CASSGIKGSGDTQYF.

This clonotype came up a few times. The gene calls are TRBV24-1 and TRBJ2-1; 8 bases map to TRBD2. The V gene end was trimmed by 2 bases and the J gene end by 8 bases; junction bases not matched to a gene: 7. CDR3 length: 15 amino acids. CDR1 and CDR2 (germline): KGHDR, SFDVKD. CDR3: CATSDSRTSLYEQFF. The CDR3 coding sequence is TGTGCCACCAGTGATTCCCGGACTAGCTTATATGAGCAGTTCTTC.

The CDR3 here is CASSLIGGSYSPLHF. The CDR3 DNA sequence: TGTGCCAGCAGTTTAATCGGGGGCAGTTATTCACCCCTCCACTTT. This chain uses TRBV28 with TRBJ1-6; possible D gene TRBD1, 6 bases. V was shortened by 2 bases and J by 8 bases, with 13 bases between the two germline ends. Germline V gene data show CDR1 as MDHEN and CDR2 as SYDVKM. The length of the CDR3 is 15 residues.

This sequence joins TRBV15 and TRBJ2-3; 15 positions match TRBD2. The junction had 3 bases not matched to a gene; V was cut back by 1 base and J by 4 bases. Per germline, CDR1 LNHNV and CDR2 YYDKDF (reference sequence). The CDR3 loop spans 17 amino acids. CDR3 in DNA: TGTGCCACCAGCAGAGGGGGACTAGCGGGAGGCGCAGATACGCAGTATTTT. This gives the protein CATSRGGLAGGADTQYF.

This clonotype was observed a few times. The rearrangement uses TRBV20-1 and TRBJ2-7, with 11 bases fitting TRBD2. CDR1 and CDR2 from the germline V gene are DFQATT and SNEGSKA (reference sequence). The CDR3 loop spans 16 amino acids. V dropped 3 bases and J dropped 2; count of bases not matched to a gene: 9. For the CDR3, the DNA is TGCAGTGCTAGGGGATCACTAGCGGGGGCCGCCTACGAGCAGTACTTC. Translation gives CSARGSLAGAAYEQYF.

The rearrangement joins TRBV7-6 to TRBJ2-1, with D possibly matching TRBD2 (5 bases). CDR3 length equals 13 residues. Germline CDR1 and CDR2: SGHVS and FNYEAQ. V lost 11 bases, J lost 5 bases, and 16 bases lay in between. The chain's CDR3 is CASRHRDNNEQFF. For the CDR3, the DNA is TGTGCCTCCCGACATCGGGATAACAATGAGCAGTTCTTC.

Note on this clonotype: A much larger clone lies a single base off, so this may be a read error. The chain carries TRBV2 and TRBJ1-5; D is possibly TRBD1 (5 bases). The length of the CDR3 is 13 residues. Germline CDR1 and CDR2: SNHLY and FYNNEI. V lost 6 bases and J 7 bases, leaving 13 bases between the germline ends. The CDR3 loop is CASSQTESQPQHF. The CDR3 nucleotides read TGTGCCAGCAGCCAGACAGAAAGCCAGCCCCAGCATTTT.

This clonotype was found many times. The chain is built from TRBV20-1 and TRBJ2-1; tentatively, D is TRBD1 or TRBD2 (5 bases each). The CDR3 has 16 amino acids. Germline V gene sequence: CDR1 DFQATT, CDR2 SNEGSKA (reference sequence). Trimming shortened V by 7 bases and J by 10 bases, and 29 bases separated the two germline ends. CDR3 bases: TGCAGTGTTATCAATCAGGGTATAACGGGGTTCGGCGAGCAGTTCTTC. Protein sequence: CSVINQGITGFGEQFF.

The chain couples TRBV5-1 to TRBJ1-2; 7 bases are shared with TRBD1. The J segment lost 4 bases and the V segment lost 4 bases, leaving 7 bases of the junction unmatched. Per germline, CDR1 SGHRS and CDR2 YFSETQ. The CDR3 contains 14 residues. CDR3 nucleotides: TGCGCCAGCAGCCAGGGGGGGTACGGCTATGGCTACACCTTC. Translated, it gives CASSQGGYGYGYTF.

The rearrangement joins TRBV29-1 to TRBJ1-6, with a possible D match to TRBD1 (5 bases). This CDR3 is built from 12 residues. The germline gives CDR1 SQVTM, CDR2 ANQGSEA. In nucleotides, the CDR3 is TGCAGTTTATTGGGGGGTAATTCACCCCTCCACTTT. This codes for CSLLGGNSPLHF.

CDR3: CASSQGGGFYEQYF. Written as DNA, the CDR3 is TGCGCCAGCAGCCAAGGGGGGGGGTTCTACGAGCAGTACTTC. V usage is TRBV4-1 and J usage is TRBJ2-7, with 7 positions matching TRBD2. This CDR3 spans 14 amino acids. The junction had 3 bases not matched to a gene; V was cut back by 1 base and J by 3 bases. Germline CDR1 and CDR2: MGHRA and YSYEKL.

This rearrangement joins TRBV3-1 to TRBJ2-2; maybe TRBD2 (5 bases). The V gene's germline CDR1 is LGHDT and CDR2 YNNKEL (reference sequence). This CDR3 region has 14 residues. The V and J ends lost 2 bases and 8 bases respectively, with 12 bases between them. CDR3 sequence: CASSQMSGSGELFF. CDR3 nucleotides: TGTGCCAGCAGCCAAATGTCGGGGTCAGGGGAGCTGTTTTTT.

The chain is built from TRBV24-1 and TRBJ2-2; D gene uncertain. There are 12 residues in the CDR3. CDR1 is KGHDR and CDR2 is SFDVKD in the germline V gene. V lost 5 bases to trimming and J lost 2 bases, with 2 bases between them. The CDR3 bases are TGTGCCACCAGTGCCAACACCGGGGAGCTGTTTTTT. Amino acid sequence: CATSANTGELFF.

This clonotype was counted ten times or more. The chain uses TRBV19 and TRBJ2-3, with D tentatively TRBD1 (6 bases). There are 15 residues in the CDR3. Germline CDR1 and CDR2: LNHDA and SQIVND (reference sequence). Trimming took off 4 bases at V and 2 bases at J, with 13 bases between the two ends. CDR3 in amino acids: CASSTPGHLTDTQYF. CDR3 nucleotides: TGTGCCAGTAGTACGCCGGGACACCTCACAGATACGCAGTATTTT.

In its sample, this clonotype was seen many times. The V and J genes are TRBV9 and TRBJ2-5; perhaps TRBD2 as D (6 bases). Germline-derived CDR1 and CDR2 are SGDLS and YYNGEE. V shed 0 bases and J shed 2 bases, with 20 bases lying between them. The CDR3 contains 18 residues. CDR3 DNA: TGTGCCAGCAGCGTAGCCGGCAGGGCGGGGAATAGTCAAGAGACCCAGTACTTC. It encodes CASSVAGRAGNSQETQYF.

The gene calls are TRBV19 and TRBJ1-4; D unresolved. Trimming removed 3 bases from V and 5 bases from J, with 13 bases in between. This CDR3 has 15 amino acids. Germline loops: CDR1 LNHDA, CDR2 SQIVND (reference sequence). The CDR3 DNA reads TGTGCCAGTAGTATTCACAGTACATCAAATGAAAAACTGTTTTTT. Amino acid sequence: CASSIHSTSNEKLFF.